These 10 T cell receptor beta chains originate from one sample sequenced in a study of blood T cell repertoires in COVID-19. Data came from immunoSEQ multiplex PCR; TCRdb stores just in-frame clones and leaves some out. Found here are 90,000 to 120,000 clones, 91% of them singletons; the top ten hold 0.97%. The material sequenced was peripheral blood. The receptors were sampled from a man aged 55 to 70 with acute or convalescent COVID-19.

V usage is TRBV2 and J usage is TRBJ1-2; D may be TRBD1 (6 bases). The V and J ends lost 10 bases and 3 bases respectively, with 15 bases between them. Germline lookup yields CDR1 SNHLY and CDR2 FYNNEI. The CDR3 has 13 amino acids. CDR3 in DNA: TGTGCCACCGAACAGGGCGCAGACTATGGCTACACCTTC. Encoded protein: CATEQGADYGYTF.

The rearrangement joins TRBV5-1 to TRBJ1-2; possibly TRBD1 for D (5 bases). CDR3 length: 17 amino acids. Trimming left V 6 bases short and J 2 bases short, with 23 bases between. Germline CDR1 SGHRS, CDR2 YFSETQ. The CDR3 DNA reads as TGCGCCAGCACCCTGGGCTCGTTCGGACACATAAACTATGGCTACACCTTC. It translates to CASTLGSFGHINYGYTF.

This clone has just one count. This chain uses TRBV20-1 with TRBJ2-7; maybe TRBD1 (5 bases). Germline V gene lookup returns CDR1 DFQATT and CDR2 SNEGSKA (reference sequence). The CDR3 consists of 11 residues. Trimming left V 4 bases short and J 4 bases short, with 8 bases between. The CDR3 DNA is TGCAGTGCTAAAGACAGTTACGAGCAGTACTTC. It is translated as CSAKDSYEQYF.

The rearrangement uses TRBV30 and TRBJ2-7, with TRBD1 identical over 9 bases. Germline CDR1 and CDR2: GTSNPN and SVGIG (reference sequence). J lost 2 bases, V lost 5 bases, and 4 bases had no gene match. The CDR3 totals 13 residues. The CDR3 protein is CAWGTGPAYEQYF. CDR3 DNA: TGTGCCTGGGGGACAGGGCCCGCCTACGAGCAGTACTTC.

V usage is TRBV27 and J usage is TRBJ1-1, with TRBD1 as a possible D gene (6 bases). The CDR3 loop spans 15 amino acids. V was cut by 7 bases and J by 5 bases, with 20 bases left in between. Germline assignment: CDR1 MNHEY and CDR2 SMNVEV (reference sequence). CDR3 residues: CASTVTGGRGTEAFF. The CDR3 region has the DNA TGTGCCAGCACGGTTACGGGGGGGCGAGGTACTGAAGCTTTCTTT.

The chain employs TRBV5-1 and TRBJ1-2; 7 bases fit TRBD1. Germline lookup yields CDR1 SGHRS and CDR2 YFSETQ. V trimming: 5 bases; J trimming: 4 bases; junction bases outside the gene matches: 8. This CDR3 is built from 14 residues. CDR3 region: CASRSGQESYGYTF. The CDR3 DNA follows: TGCGCCAGCAGATCTGGACAGGAGAGCTATGGCTACACCTTC.

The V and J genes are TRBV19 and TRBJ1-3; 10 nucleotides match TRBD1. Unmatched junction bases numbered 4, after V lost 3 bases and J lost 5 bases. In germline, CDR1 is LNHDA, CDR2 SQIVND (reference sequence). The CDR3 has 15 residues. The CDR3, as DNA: TGTGCCAGTAGTATCGGGGACAGGGGCAGAAACACCATATATTTT. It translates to CASSIGDRGRNTIYF.

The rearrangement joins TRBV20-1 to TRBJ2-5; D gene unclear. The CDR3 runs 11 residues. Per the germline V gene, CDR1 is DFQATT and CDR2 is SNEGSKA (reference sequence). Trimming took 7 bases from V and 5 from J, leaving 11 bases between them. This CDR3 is CSVQESETQYF. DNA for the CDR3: TGCAGTGTCCAAGAGTCGGAGACCCAGTACTTC.

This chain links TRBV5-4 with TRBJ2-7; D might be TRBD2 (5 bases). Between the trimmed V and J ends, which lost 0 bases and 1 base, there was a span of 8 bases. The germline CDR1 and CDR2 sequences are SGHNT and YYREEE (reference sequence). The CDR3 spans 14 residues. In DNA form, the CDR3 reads TGTGCCAGCAGCTTGGAACTAGAATCCTACGAGCAGTACTTC. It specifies CASSLELESYEQYF.

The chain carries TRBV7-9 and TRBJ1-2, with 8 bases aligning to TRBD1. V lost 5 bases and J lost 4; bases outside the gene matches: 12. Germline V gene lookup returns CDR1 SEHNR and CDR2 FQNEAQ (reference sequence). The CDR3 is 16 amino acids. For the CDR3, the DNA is TGTGCCAGCAGCCCACAGGGGGTACAGGGGCTCTATGGCTACACCTTC. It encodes CASSPQGVQGLYGYTF.